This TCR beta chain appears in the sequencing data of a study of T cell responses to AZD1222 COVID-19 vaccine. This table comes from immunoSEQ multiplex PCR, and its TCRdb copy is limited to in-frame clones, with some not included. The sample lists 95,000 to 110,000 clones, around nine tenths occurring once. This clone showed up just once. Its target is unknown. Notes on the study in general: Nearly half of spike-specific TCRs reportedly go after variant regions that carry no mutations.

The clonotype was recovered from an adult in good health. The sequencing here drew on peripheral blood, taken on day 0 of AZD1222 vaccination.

This CDR3 reads CASSPRGAYNEQFF. DNA for the CDR3: TGTGCCAGCAGTCCACGGGGGGCTTACAATGAGCAGTTCTTC. The rearrangement links TRBV6-5 to TRBJ2-1; D is perhaps TRBD2 (7 bases). CDR1 and CDR2 (germline): MNHEY, SVGAGI. Trimming cost V 5 bases and J 4 bases, with 12 bases left between them. The CDR3 loop spans 14 amino acids.